The rows below give T cell receptor beta chains drawn from one sample of a study of T-cell reconstitution after alpha-beta-depleted transplantation in children. One entry per CDR3 protein, called by TCRdb with MiXCR from the PCR reads. Of 800,000 to 1,000,000 distinct CDR3 sequences listed, about 30% are singletons. The input for sequencing was PBMCs, mostly from graft donor cells, taken 360 days after TCRalphabeta/CD19-depleted stem cell transplant. Receptors were obtained from a boy under two years old who had a stem cell transplant for SCID, so the T cells may come from the graft donor. The CDR3 runs from the conserved cysteine through the conserved F or W. A D gene is named only where the DNA matches it firmly. Clone size is shown for a subset of rows, as once, few, many or a class of expanded clone.

j_call: TRBJ1-2; d_call: .; clone_size: .; v_call: TRBV7-6; cdr3_nt: TGTGCCAGCAGCTTGGGGGACGGTGTTCTCTATGGCTACACCTTC; cdr3_aa: CASSLGDGVLYGYTF
j_call: TRBJ1-1; d_call: .; clone_size: .; v_call: TRBV5-1; cdr3_nt: TGCGCCAGCAGCTTGGGTCCGGGGGCGAGAGGGAACACTGAAGCTTTCTTT; cdr3_aa: CASSLGPGARGNTEAFF
j_call: TRBJ1-2; d_call: .; clone_size: few; v_call: TRBV6-1; cdr3_nt: TGTGCCAGCACCCCGAGGGCAGCCAGGGGCTATGGCTACACCTTC; cdr3_aa: CASTPRAARGYGYTF
j_call: TRBJ2-2; d_call: TRBD2; clone_size: few; v_call: TRBV12-3/TRBV12-4; cdr3_nt: TGTGCCAGCAGACCCCCACTAGCGGGGGTAGGGGAGCTGTTTTTT; cdr3_aa: CASRPPLAGVGELFF
j_call: TRBJ2-7; d_call: .; clone_size: .; v_call: TRBV6-2/TRBV6-3; cdr3_nt: TGTGCCAGCAGTACTGCCGGGTTTCTCCACGAGCAGTACTTC; cdr3_aa: CASSTAGFLHEQYF
j_call: TRBJ2-7; d_call: .; clone_size: .; v_call: TRBV29-1; cdr3_nt: TGCAGCGTTGTTCAGGGGACCCACTACGAGCAGTACTTC; cdr3_aa: CSVVQGTHYEQYF
j_call: TRBJ2-1; d_call: .; clone_size: .; v_call: TRBV20-1; cdr3_nt: TGCAGTGCTCCGGGACTCCAGAAGTTATACAATGAGCAGTTCTTC; cdr3_aa: CSAPGLQKLYNEQFF
j_call: TRBJ1-2; d_call: .; clone_size: few; v_call: TRBV29-1; cdr3_nt: TGCAGCGTCCAATGGGGGTTGGGCTACACCTTC; cdr3_aa: CSVQWGLGYTF
j_call: TRBJ1-6; d_call: TRBD1; clone_size: few; v_call: TRBV7-2; cdr3_nt: TGTGCCAGCAGCCCCCGGCCAGGGGGGGGGTGGATTAATTCACCCCTCCACTTT; cdr3_aa: CASSPRPGGGWINSPLHF
j_call: TRBJ2-1; d_call: .; clone_size: few; v_call: TRBV5-1; cdr3_nt: TGCGCCAGCAGAAGGTCGGAATCCTACAATGAGCAGTTCTTC; cdr3_aa: CASRRSESYNEQFF
j_call: TRBJ1-2; d_call: .; clone_size: .; v_call: TRBV5-1; cdr3_nt: TGCGCCAGCAGCCCTCTCGACAGACTATATGGCTACACCTTC; cdr3_aa: CASSPLDRLYGYTF
j_call: TRBJ2-1; d_call: TRBD1; clone_size: few; v_call: TRBV4-2; cdr3_nt: TGTGCCAGCAGCCAAGTTGGACAGGGGTCCTACAATGAGCAGTTCTTC; cdr3_aa: CASSQVGQGSYNEQFF
j_call: TRBJ1-6; d_call: TRBD1; clone_size: few; v_call: TRBV7-6; cdr3_nt: TGTGCCAGCAGCTCCCCGATCCCAGGGGGCTATAATTCACCCCTCCACTTT; cdr3_aa: CASSSPIPGGYNSPLHF
j_call: TRBJ2-2; d_call: .; clone_size: few; v_call: TRBV24-1; cdr3_nt: TGTGCCACCAGTGACCTAAACGGGGCAGGGAACACCGGGGAGCTGTTTTTT; cdr3_aa: CATSDLNGAGNTGELFF
j_call: TRBJ2-6; d_call: TRBD1; clone_size: few; v_call: TRBV5-1; cdr3_nt: TGCGCCAGCAGCTTGGGTGGACAGGGGGCCTCTGGGGCCAACGTCCTGACTTTC; cdr3_aa: CASSLGGQGASGANVLTF
j_call: TRBJ1-2; d_call: .; clone_size: .; v_call: TRBV5-6; cdr3_nt: TGTGCCAGCAGCTTGTTGGGGAGAAACACCCTTAACTATGGCTACACCTTC; cdr3_aa: CASSLLGRNTLNYGYTF
j_call: TRBJ1-2; d_call: TRBD1; clone_size: few; v_call: TRBV7-2; cdr3_nt: TGTGCCAGCAGGAACCGGGACAGGGCAAAGGGCTACACCTTC; cdr3_aa: CASRNRDRAKGYTF
j_call: TRBJ2-5; d_call: .; clone_size: .; v_call: TRBV20-1; cdr3_nt: TGCAGTGCCCTAGTTCCCCCCGAGTGGGGACGGAGCCTCCAAGAGACCCAGTACTTC; cdr3_aa: CSALVPPEWGRSLQETQYF
j_call: TRBJ2-6; d_call: .; clone_size: few; v_call: TRBV20-1; cdr3_nt: TGCAGTCCAAGCCCGGGCGGAGGGGCCAACGTCCTGACTTTC; cdr3_aa: CSPSPGGGANVLTF
j_call: TRBJ1-6; d_call: TRBD1; clone_size: .; v_call: TRBV12-3/TRBV12-4; cdr3_nt: TGTGCCAGCAGCAAGGGACAGGGCCACTATAATTCACCCCTCCACTTT; cdr3_aa: CASSKGQGHYNSPLHF
j_call: TRBJ2-7; d_call: .; clone_size: .; v_call: TRBV20-1; cdr3_nt: TGCAGTGCTGCGGACGGCTACGAGCAGTACTTC; cdr3_aa: CSAADGYEQYF
j_call: TRBJ2-7; d_call: .; clone_size: few; v_call: TRBV20-1; cdr3_nt: TGCAGTGCTAGTTCCAGCGTCCCCTCCTACGAGCAGTACTTC; cdr3_aa: CSASSSVPSYEQYF
j_call: TRBJ2-5; d_call: .; clone_size: .; v_call: TRBV5-1; cdr3_nt: TGCGCCAGCAGCATCAAAGGGGGGCGCGGGGAGACCCAGTACTTC; cdr3_aa: CASSIKGGRGETQYF
j_call: TRBJ2-3; d_call: .; clone_size: .; v_call: TRBV12-3/TRBV12-4; cdr3_nt: TGTGCCAGCAGGGACCTGGGCACAGATACGCAGTATTTT; cdr3_aa: CASRDLGTDTQYF
j_call: TRBJ2-5; d_call: TRBD2; clone_size: few; v_call: TRBV7-3; cdr3_nt: TGTGCCAGCAGCACCGGACTAGCGGGGCAAGAGACCCAGTACTTC; cdr3_aa: CASSTGLAGQETQYF
j_call: TRBJ1-2; d_call: .; clone_size: few; v_call: TRBV24-1; cdr3_nt: TGTGCCACCAGTGACCCATACCTGGAAGGTGGTGGCTACACCTTC; cdr3_aa: CATSDPYLEGGGYTF
j_call: TRBJ2-1; d_call: .; clone_size: many; v_call: TRBV5-1; cdr3_nt: TGCGCCAGCAGCTTGGAAGTCGTGCAGTTCTTC; cdr3_aa: CASSLEVVQFF
j_call: TRBJ2-1; d_call: .; clone_size: .; v_call: TRBV18; cdr3_nt: TGTGCCAGTTCACCTCAGGACAATGAGCAGTTCTTC; cdr3_aa: CASSPQDNEQFF
j_call: TRBJ2-1; d_call: .; clone_size: .; v_call: TRBV27; cdr3_nt: TGTGCCAGCAGTTTATCGATCAGGATGGGACGGACCTCCTACAATGAGCAGTTCTTC; cdr3_aa: CASSLSIRMGRTSYNEQFF
j_call: TRBJ2-1; d_call: .; clone_size: few; v_call: TRBV20-1; cdr3_nt: TGCAGTGCTAGGTTCCCTAGCCCCAGCAATGAGCAGTTCTTC; cdr3_aa: CSARFPSPSNEQFF
j_call: TRBJ1-1; d_call: .; clone_size: few; v_call: TRBV6-1; cdr3_nt: TGTGCCAGCAGTGACGAGGTTTACACTGAAGCTTTCTTT; cdr3_aa: CASSDEVYTEAFF
j_call: TRBJ2-7; d_call: TRBD2; clone_size: .; v_call: TRBV2; cdr3_nt: TGTGCCAGCATAGATGGGGCGGGGGGTTCCTACGAGCAGTACTTC; cdr3_aa: CASIDGAGGSYEQYF
j_call: TRBJ1-1; d_call: TRBD1; clone_size: few; v_call: TRBV5-6; cdr3_nt: TGTGCCAGCAGCTTGGGGACAGGGTACGGCACTGAAGCTTTCTTT; cdr3_aa: CASSLGTGYGTEAFF
j_call: TRBJ2-7; d_call: .; clone_size: .; v_call: TRBV5-6; cdr3_nt: TGTGCCAGCAGCTTGGCTTCCGCCAACGAGCAGTACTTC; cdr3_aa: CASSLASANEQYF
j_call: TRBJ2-5; d_call: .; clone_size: .; v_call: TRBV5-1; cdr3_nt: TGCGCCAGCAGCCTCCCGGACAGTTCTGAGACCCAGTACTTC; cdr3_aa: CASSLPDSSETQYF
j_call: TRBJ2-5; d_call: TRBD1; clone_size: many; v_call: TRBV7-2; cdr3_nt: TGTGCCAGCAGAAAAGGGACAGGGGTTCGAGAGACCCAGTACTTC; cdr3_aa: CASRKGTGVRETQYF
j_call: TRBJ1-4; d_call: .; clone_size: few; v_call: TRBV12-3/TRBV12-4; cdr3_nt: TGTGCCAGCAGTCCACTCCCTGGCAGAGAAAAACTGTTTTTT; cdr3_aa: CASSPLPGREKLFF
j_call: TRBJ1-4; d_call: .; clone_size: .; v_call: TRBV4-3; cdr3_nt: TGCGCCAGCAGCCAAGGGGGGCCCCAGTATGCAACTAATGAAAAACTGTTTTTT; cdr3_aa: CASSQGGPQYATNEKLFF
j_call: TRBJ2-3; d_call: .; clone_size: many; v_call: TRBV9; cdr3_nt: TGTGCCAGCAGCGTAGCTGGAGATACGCAGTATTTT; cdr3_aa: CASSVAGDTQYF
j_call: TRBJ1-1; d_call: TRBD1; clone_size: .; v_call: TRBV18; cdr3_nt: TGTGCCAGCTCACCACTCAGGACAGGGAGGAACACTGAAGCTTTCTTT; cdr3_aa: CASSPLRTGRNTEAFF
j_call: TRBJ1-4; d_call: .; clone_size: few; v_call: TRBV5-1; cdr3_nt: TGCGCCAGCAGTAAAGACAAGAGTGCAACTAATGAAAAACTGTTTTTT; cdr3_aa: CASSKDKSATNEKLFF
j_call: TRBJ2-1; d_call: .; clone_size: few; v_call: TRBV5-4; cdr3_nt: TGTGCCAGCAGCTTGGGTTCCCCACGTCTGATTTACAATGAGCAGTTCTTC; cdr3_aa: CASSLGSPRLIYNEQFF
j_call: TRBJ1-2; d_call: .; clone_size: once; v_call: TRBV12-3/TRBV12-4; cdr3_nt: TGTGCCAGCACCCAAGGGGTGGGGTCGGGCTATGGCTACACCTTC; cdr3_aa: CASTQGVGSGYGYTF
j_call: TRBJ2-5; d_call: TRBD2; clone_size: few; v_call: TRBV7-9; cdr3_nt: TGTGCCAGCAGCTTAAGGCGGGGGGACCGAAAAGAGACCCAGTACTTC; cdr3_aa: CASSLRRGDRKETQYF
j_call: TRBJ2-1; d_call: TRBD1; clone_size: .; v_call: TRBV6-1; cdr3_nt: TGTGCCAGCACGAACAGGGGGCAGAGACCCCAACAGTTCTTC; cdr3_aa: CASTNRGQRPQQFF
j_call: TRBJ2-7; d_call: .; clone_size: many; v_call: TRBV29-1; cdr3_nt: TGCAGCGTCCGCGGACAGTCCTACGAGCAGTACTTC; cdr3_aa: CSVRGQSYEQYF
j_call: TRBJ2-6; d_call: .; clone_size: once; v_call: TRBV5-1; cdr3_nt: TGCGCCAGCAGCTCCGGACAGATCTCTGGGGCCAACGTCCTGACTTTC; cdr3_aa: CASSSGQISGANVLTF
j_call: TRBJ1-4; d_call: .; clone_size: .; v_call: TRBV20-1; cdr3_nt: TGCAGTGCTAGAGAGGTGGCAGGGGAGTTTGAAAAACTGTTTTTT; cdr3_aa: CSAREVAGEFEKLFF
j_call: TRBJ1-1; d_call: .; clone_size: .; v_call: TRBV6-5; cdr3_nt: TGTGCCAGCAGTTTTAGTTGGTTCATGAACACTGAAGCTTTCTTT; cdr3_aa: CASSFSWFMNTEAFF
j_call: TRBJ1-4; d_call: .; clone_size: .; v_call: TRBV20-1; cdr3_nt: TGCAGTGCTAGTCGCAGCTTGACTAATGAAAAACTGTTTTTT; cdr3_aa: CSASRSLTNEKLFF
j_call: TRBJ2-3; d_call: TRBD1; clone_size: .; v_call: TRBV27; cdr3_nt: TGTGCCAGCAGTTTGGAGACAGGGCCTCGGGATACGCAGTATTTT; cdr3_aa: CASSLETGPRDTQYF
j_call: TRBJ2-1; d_call: .; clone_size: few; v_call: TRBV5-1; cdr3_nt: TGCGCCAGCAGCTCTAAAGGTGATGAGCAGTTCTTC; cdr3_aa: CASSSKGDEQFF
j_call: TRBJ1-2; d_call: TRBD1; clone_size: .; v_call: TRBV5-1; cdr3_nt: TGCGCCAGCAGCTGGCTGACAGGGTTTGAAGGATATGGCTACACCTTC; cdr3_aa: CASSWLTGFEGYGYTF
j_call: TRBJ2-7; d_call: TRBD1; clone_size: .; v_call: TRBV6-2/TRBV6-3; cdr3_nt: TGTGCCAGCAGTCCGAGGGACAGGAGAGTTTACGAGCAGTACTTC; cdr3_aa: CASSPRDRRVYEQYF
j_call: TRBJ2-7; d_call: .; clone_size: once; v_call: TRBV5-1; cdr3_nt: TGCGCCAGCAGCTTGGGCCTGGTGACCCTGAGCTCCTACGAGCAGTACTTC; cdr3_aa: CASSLGLVTLSSYEQYF
j_call: TRBJ2-3; d_call: .; clone_size: few; v_call: TRBV10-3; cdr3_nt: TGTGCCAGCGGCGGACGATTCGGGGAAGTCACAGATACGCAGTATTTT; cdr3_aa: CASGGRFGEVTDTQYF
j_call: TRBJ2-5; d_call: TRBD2; clone_size: few; v_call: TRBV7-9; cdr3_nt: TGTGCCAGCAGCCTCCGGACTAGCGGACTATACCAAGAGACCCAGTACTTC; cdr3_aa: CASSLRTSGLYQETQYF
j_call: TRBJ2-4; d_call: TRBD1; clone_size: few; v_call: TRBV5-1; cdr3_nt: TGCGCCAGCAGCTTGCGACAGGGCAACGGCAAAAACATTCAGTACTTC; cdr3_aa: CASSLRQGNGKNIQYF
j_call: TRBJ1-1; d_call: .; clone_size: few; v_call: TRBV7-9; cdr3_nt: TGTGCCAGCAGCTACCTGGACAGAATGAACACTGAAGCTTTCTTT; cdr3_aa: CASSYLDRMNTEAFF
j_call: TRBJ2-1; d_call: TRBD2; clone_size: .; v_call: TRBV2; cdr3_nt: TGTGCCTCCCAGAGGGGCGGGGGGGCCTACAATGAGCAGTTCTTC; cdr3_aa: CASQRGGGAYNEQFF